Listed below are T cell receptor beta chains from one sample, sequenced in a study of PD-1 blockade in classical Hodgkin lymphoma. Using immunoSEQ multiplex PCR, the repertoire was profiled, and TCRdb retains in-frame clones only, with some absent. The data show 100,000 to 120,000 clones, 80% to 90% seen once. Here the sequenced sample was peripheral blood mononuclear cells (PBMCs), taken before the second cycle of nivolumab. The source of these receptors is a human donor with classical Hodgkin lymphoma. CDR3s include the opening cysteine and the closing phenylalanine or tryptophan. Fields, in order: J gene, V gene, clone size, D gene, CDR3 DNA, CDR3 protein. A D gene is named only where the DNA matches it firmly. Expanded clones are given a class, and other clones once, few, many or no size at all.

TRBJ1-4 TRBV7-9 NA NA TGTGCCAGCAGCTTGGGGAGGGATGAAAAACTGTTTTTT CASSLGRDEKLFF
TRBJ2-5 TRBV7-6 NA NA TGTGCCAGCAGCCCCTCAACGACTCCGGAGACCCAGTACTTC CASSPSTTPETQYF
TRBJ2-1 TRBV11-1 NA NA TGTGCCAGCAGCTCCCCACAGCGATCGAGCTCCTACAATGAGCAGTTCTTC CASSSPQRSSSYNEQFF
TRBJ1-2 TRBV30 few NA TGTGCCTGGAGGCCGGACAGCTCCTATGGCTACACCTTC CAWRPDSSYGYTF
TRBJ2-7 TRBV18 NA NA TGTGCCAGCTCACCAGAGGGCCCTAGTTACTACGAGCAGTACTTC CASSPEGPSYYEQYF
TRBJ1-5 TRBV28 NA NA TGTGCCAGCAGACGTTCGGGGGGATACAATCAGCCCCAGCATTTT CASRRSGGYNQPQHF
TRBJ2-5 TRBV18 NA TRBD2 TGTGCCAGCTCACCACCGGCGGGAGGGGGCCAAGAGACCCAGTACTTC CASSPPAGGGQETQYF
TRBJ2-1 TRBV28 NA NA TGTGCCAGCAGACGAACTAATGAGCAGTTCTTC CASRRTNEQFF
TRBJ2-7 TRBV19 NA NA TGTGCCAGTAGTATAGGCCAGGGCTACGAGCAGTACTTC CASSIGQGYEQYF
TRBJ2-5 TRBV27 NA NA TGTGCCAGCAGTTTATCGGGGGAGACCCAGTACTTC CASSLSGETQYF
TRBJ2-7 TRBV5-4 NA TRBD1 TGTGCCAGCAGCTTAGAGGTCAGGGGGTCCTACGAGCAGTACTTC CASSLEVRGSYEQYF
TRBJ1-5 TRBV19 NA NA TGTGCCAGTAGTATTGGGGGCAAAAATCAGCCCCAGCATTTT CASSIGGKNQPQHF
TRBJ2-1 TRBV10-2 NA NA TGCGCCAGCAGTGAAGGGAGCTTGAAGTTCTTC CASSEGSLKFF
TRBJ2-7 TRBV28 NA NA TGTGCCAGCAGTGTGGGAGGGGGCCCCTACGAGCAGTACTTC CASSVGGGPYEQYF
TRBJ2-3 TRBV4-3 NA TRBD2 TGCGCCAGCAGCCAAGATCAGCCAGCGGGGTACACAGATACGCAGTATTTT CASSQDQPAGYTDTQYF
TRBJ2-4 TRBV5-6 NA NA TGTGCCAGCAGCTTTTCCTCCCTAGTGGCCAAAAACATTCAGTACTTC CASSFSSLVAKNIQYF
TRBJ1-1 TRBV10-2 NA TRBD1 TGCGCCAGCAGTGGGACAGGGGGCAAAGAAGCTTTCTTT CASSGTGGKEAFF
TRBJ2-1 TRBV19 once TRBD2 TGTGCCAGTAGTCTCACTGGTAGCGGGGGGTCCTACAATGAGCAGTTCTTC CASSLTGSGGSYNEQFF
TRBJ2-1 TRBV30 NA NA TGTGCCTGGAGTGCGACTAACAATGAGCAGTTCTTC CAWSATNNEQFF
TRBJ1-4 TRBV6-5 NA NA TGTGCCAGCAGTGGGGACCGCCATGAAAAACTGTTTTTT CASSGDRHEKLFF
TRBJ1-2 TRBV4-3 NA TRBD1 TGCGCCAGCAGCCGAACCGGGACAGGGGACTATGGCTACACCTTC CASSRTGTGDYGYTF
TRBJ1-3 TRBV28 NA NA TGTGCCACCACTCCGGGGGAACCTGGAAACACCATATATTTT CATTPGEPGNTIYF
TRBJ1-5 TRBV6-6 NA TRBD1 TGTGCCAGCAGTTACCTACAGGGGGTAAACAATCAGCCCCAGCATTTT CASSYLQGVNNQPQHF
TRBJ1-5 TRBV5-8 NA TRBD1 TGTGCCAGCAGCCGGACAGGCGGGCAGCCCCAGCATTTT CASSRTGGQPQHF
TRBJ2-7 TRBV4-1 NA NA TGCGCCAGCAGCCTTTCTGTGATCAGAAAATACGAGCAGTACTTC CASSLSVIRKYEQYF
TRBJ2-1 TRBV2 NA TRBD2 TGTGCCAGCAACGGACTAGCGGGTTTCTCCTACAATGAGCAGTTCTTC CASNGLAGFSYNEQFF